This T cell receptor (beta chain) came from a study of T cell responses to AZD1222 COVID-19 vaccine. Points from the study as a whole: As reported, nearly half of all spike-specific TCRs target variant regions that are unmutated. When two AZD1222 doses had been given, Spike-specific TCR breadth and depth rose. The donors showed a predominance of white British ancestry and of females, with possible underestimation of clonal diversity.

Trimming removed 7 bases from V and 3 bases from J, with 13 bases in between. This CDR3 contains 14 residues. Germline V CDR1 and CDR2: LNHDA, SQIVND (reference sequence). Turning to this clone: Its antigen remains unidentified.

Data came from immunoSEQ multiplex PCR; TCRdb stores just in-frame clones and leaves some out. The sample carries 100,000 or so clones, around 90% recorded once. The source of this sequence is an adult in good health. This specimen was peripheral blood, taken on day 0 of AZD1222 vaccination. The V call is TRBV19, the J call TRBJ2-1; D unclear. The CDR3 loop reads CASKISSGYNEQFF. In DNA form, the CDR3 reads TGTGCCAGTAAAATCAGCTCAGGCTACAATGAGCAGTTCTTC.